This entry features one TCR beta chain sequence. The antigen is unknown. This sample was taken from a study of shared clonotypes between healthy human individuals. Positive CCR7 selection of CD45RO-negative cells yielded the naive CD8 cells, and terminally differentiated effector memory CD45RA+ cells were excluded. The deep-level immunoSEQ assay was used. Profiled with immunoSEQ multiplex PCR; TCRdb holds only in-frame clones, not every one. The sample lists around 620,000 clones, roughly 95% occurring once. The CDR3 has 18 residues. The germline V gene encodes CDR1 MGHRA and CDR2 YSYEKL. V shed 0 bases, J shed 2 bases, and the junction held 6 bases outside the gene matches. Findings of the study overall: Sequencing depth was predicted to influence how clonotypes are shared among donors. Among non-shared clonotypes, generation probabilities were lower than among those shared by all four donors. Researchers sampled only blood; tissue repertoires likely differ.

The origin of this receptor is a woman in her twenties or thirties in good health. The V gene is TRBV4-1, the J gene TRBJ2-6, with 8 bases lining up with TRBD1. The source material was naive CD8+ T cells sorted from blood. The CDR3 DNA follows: TGCGCCAGCAGCCAAGAGGGTGCCAGGGGGCCTGGGGCCAACGTCCTGACTTTC. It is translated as CASSQEGARGPGANVLTF.